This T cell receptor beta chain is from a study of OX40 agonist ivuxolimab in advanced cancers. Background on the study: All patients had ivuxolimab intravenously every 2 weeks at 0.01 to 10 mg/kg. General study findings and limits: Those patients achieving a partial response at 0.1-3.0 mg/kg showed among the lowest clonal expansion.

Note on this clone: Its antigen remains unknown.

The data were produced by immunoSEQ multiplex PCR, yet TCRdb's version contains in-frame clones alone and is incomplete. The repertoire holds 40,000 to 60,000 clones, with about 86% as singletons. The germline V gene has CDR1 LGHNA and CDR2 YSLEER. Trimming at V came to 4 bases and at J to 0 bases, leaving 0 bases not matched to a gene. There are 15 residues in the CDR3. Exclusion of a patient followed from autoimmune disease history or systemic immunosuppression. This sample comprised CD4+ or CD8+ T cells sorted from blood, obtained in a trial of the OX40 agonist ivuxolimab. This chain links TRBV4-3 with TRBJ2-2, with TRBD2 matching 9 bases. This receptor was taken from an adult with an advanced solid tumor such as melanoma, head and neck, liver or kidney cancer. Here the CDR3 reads CASSPSGTNTGELFF. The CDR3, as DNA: TGCGCCAGCAGCCCTAGCGGGACGAACACCGGGGAGCTGTTTTTT.